One and the same sample provided the 11 T cell receptor beta chains below, sequenced in a study of graft-versus-host responses after intestinal transplantation. Assay: immunoSEQ multiplex PCR; the TCRdb copy retains only in-frame clones and omits some. The table records some 130,000 clones, about 95% of them present only once. For these receptors, no antigen is known. The sequenced sample was unstimulated CD8+ T cells sorted from spleen or lymph node cells, obtained before intestinal transplant. These receptor sequences come from a human donor who received an intestinal transplant.

V is TRBV27 and J is TRBJ1-5; D remains ambiguous. CDR1 is MNHEY, CDR2 SMNVEV, per germline (reference sequence). This CDR3 region has 16 residues. Trimming removed 0 bases at V and 6 bases at J, with 15 bases between. The CDR3 region has the DNA TGTGCCAGCAGTTTATCTAATCCCGTCGGTAGTCAGCCCCAGCATTTT. Its translation: CASSLSNPVGSQPQHF.

The rearrangement links TRBV19 to TRBJ2-7; TRBD2 might be the D (5 bases). The CDR3 extends over 17 amino acids. V was cut by 2 bases and J by 5 bases, with 22 bases left in between. From germline, CDR1 is LNHDA and CDR2 SQIVND (reference sequence). CDR3 loop: CASSIRLVGELSHEQYF. The CDR3 DNA is TGTGCCAGTAGTATAAGGCTGGTGGGAGAACTATCCCACGAGCAGTACTTC.

The chain is built from TRBV5-1 and TRBJ2-7; 11 bases fit TRBD1. V lost 4 bases, J lost 8 bases, and 8 bases stayed unmatched. Germline CDR1 and CDR2: SGHRS and YFSETQ. The CDR3 consists of 14 residues. CDR3 amino acids: CASSPGQGVVKQYF. In nucleotides, the CDR3 is TGCGCCAGCAGCCCGGGACAGGGGGTAGTGAAGCAGTACTTC.

On this clone: The sample carries other DNA sequences with the same CDR3. V usage is TRBV6-1 and J usage is TRBJ2-1; 12 nucleotides align to TRBD2. The CDR3 is 15 residues long. Germline V gives CDR1 MNHNS, CDR2 SASEGT. J was trimmed by 4 bases and V by 2 bases; bases with no gene match: 0. CDR3 in amino acids: CASSELAGGYNEQFF. The CDR3 DNA sequence: TGTGCCAGCAGTGAACTAGCGGGAGGGTACAATGAGCAGTTCTTC.

This chain joins TRBV19 and TRBJ2-1; unclear D gene. This CDR3 region has 14 residues. With 1 base removed from V and 2 bases from J, the gap between germline ends came to 6 bases. Germline CDR1 reads LNHDA; CDR2 reads SQIVND (reference sequence). This chain's CDR3 is CASSIGSAYNEQFF. The DNA of the CDR3 is TGTGCCAGTAGTATAGGGTCAGCCTACAATGAGCAGTTCTTC.

The chain employs TRBV5-1 and TRBJ2-7; a weak D match, TRBD1 (5 bases). This CDR3 comprises 14 residues. Trimming took 5 bases from V and 5 from J, leaving 17 bases between them. Germline CDR1 and CDR2: SGHRS and YFSETQ. The CDR3 loop is CASRLRPTGDEQYF. CDR3 DNA: TGCGCCAGCAGACTGAGGCCCACAGGAGACGAGCAGTACTTC.

This rearrangement joins TRBV2 to TRBJ1-5; unclear D gene. There are 13 residues in the CDR3. CDR1 SNHLY and CDR2 FYNNEI come from the germline V gene. Trimming left V 8 bases short and J 5 bases short, with 13 bases between. The CDR3 loop is CASELGSDQPQHF. The DNA for the CDR3 is TGTGCCAGCGAATTGGGCTCAGATCAGCCCCAGCATTTT.

This clone was counted once. The chain recombines TRBV28 with TRBJ2-7; 11 bases fit TRBD2. With V trimmed by 5 bases and J by 4 bases, 10 bases remained unmatched. The CDR3 is 16 amino acids. Germline values: CDR1 MDHEN, CDR2 SYDVKM. Here the CDR3 reads CASSLATSGIPYEQYF. The CDR3 nucleotides are TGTGCCAGCAGTCTAGCGACTAGCGGGATTCCTTACGAGCAGTACTTC.

The chain couples TRBV6-6 to TRBJ2-7, with 7 positions matching TRBD2. Per germline, CDR1 MNHNY and CDR2 SVGAGI (reference sequence). This CDR3 is built from 14 residues. J lost 3 bases, V lost 7 bases, and 9 bases had no gene match. The CDR3 loop reads CASTGLAENYEQYF. In DNA, the CDR3 is TGTGCCAGCACGGGGCTAGCGGAGAACTACGAGCAGTACTTC.

The genes are TRBV30 and TRBJ1-4; D unresolved. V lost 4 bases and J 0 bases, leaving 15 bases between the germline ends. In germline, CDR1 is GTSNPN, CDR2 SVGIG (reference sequence). There are 16 residues in the CDR3. CDR3 in amino acids: CAWTSEGGTTNEKLFF. The CDR3 DNA reads TGTGCCTGGACCTCCGAGGGCGGTACAACTAATGAAAAACTGTTTTTT.

The chain recombines TRBV11-1 with TRBJ2-1; 12 nucleotides line up with TRBD1. Germline values: CDR1 SGHAT, CDR2 FQDESV (reference sequence). The CDR3 is 16 amino acids. Germline trimming cut 5 bases from V and 7 bases from J; bases unmatched to any gene: 9. The CDR3 loop reads CASSLWGQGARNEQFF. CDR3 in DNA: TGTGCCAGCAGCCTATGGGGACAGGGGGCCCGGAATGAGCAGTTCTTC. The full variable domain, completed using reference TRBV11-1 and TRBJ2-1, is EAEVAQSPRYKITEKSQAVAFWCDPISGHATLYWYRQILGQGPELLVQFQDESVVDDSQLPKDRFSAERLKGVDSTLKIQPAELGDSAMYLCASSLWGQGARNEQFFGPGTRLTVL.